This T cell receptor beta chain was sequenced for a study of cytomegalovirus exposure and HLA in healthy donors. This clone was seen more than once but under ten times. Germline lookup yields CDR1 SEHNR and CDR2 FQNEAQ (reference sequence). Trimming stripped 6 bases from V and 5 bases from J, with 16 bases between. This CDR3 contains 14 residues. The primer mix had 60 Vbeta and 13 Jbeta primers. The data were produced by immunoSEQ multiplex PCR, yet TCRdb's version contains in-frame clones alone and is incomplete. The sample has around 150,000 clones, about four fifths seen once. The sequenced material came from PBMCs. This rearrangement joins TRBV7-9 to TRBJ1-1; D gene ambiguous. This clonotype originated in a male donor in good health and CMV-seronegative. The CDR3 region is CASRGEPPRTEAFF. The CDR3 DNA follows: TGTGCCAGCAGGGGAGAGCCCCCGAGGACTGAAGCTTTCTTT.